This T cell receptor (beta chain) was profiled in a study of blood T cell repertoires in COVID-19. Whole-study context: Whether acute or convalescent, the COVID-19 samples came from the United States, Italy and Spain. In each case, the material was cDNA or gDNA derived from T cells, B-cell-depleted T cells, or PBMCs.

Looked up from germline, CDR1 is SGHDT and CDR2 is YYEEEE. The CDR3 length is 15 residues. The ends lost 0 bases at V and 8 bases at J; junction bases unmatched: 4. The assay was immunoSEQ multiplex PCR, and TCRdb's table has in-frame clones only and misses some. This table has about 83,000 clones, about 87% appearing once. This clonotype was sampled from a man at least 80 years old with active or convalescent COVID-19. The chain has TRBV5-6 and TRBJ2-1, with TRBD2 matching 11 bases. The source material was peripheral blood. The CDR3 reads CASSLVVSGGDEQFF. The CDR3, as DNA: TGTGCCAGCAGCTTGGTGGTTAGCGGGGGGGATGAGCAGTTCTTC.